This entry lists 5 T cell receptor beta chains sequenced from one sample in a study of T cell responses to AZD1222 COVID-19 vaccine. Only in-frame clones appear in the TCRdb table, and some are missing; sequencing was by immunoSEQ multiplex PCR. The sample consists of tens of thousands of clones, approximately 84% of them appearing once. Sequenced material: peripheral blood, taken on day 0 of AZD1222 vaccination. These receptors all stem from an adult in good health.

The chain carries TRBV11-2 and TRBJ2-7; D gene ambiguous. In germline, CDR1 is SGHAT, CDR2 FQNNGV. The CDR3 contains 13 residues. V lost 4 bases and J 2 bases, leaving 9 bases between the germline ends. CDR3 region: CASSSAGAYEQYF. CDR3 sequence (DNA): TGTGCCAGCAGCTCGGCTGGGGCCTACGAGCAGTACTTC.

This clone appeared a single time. CDR3 DNA: TGTGCCAGTAGTGCCGGGACAGGGGCTCTGGGTTCACCCCTCCACTTT. This codes for CASSAGTGALGSPLHF. This chain links TRBV19 with TRBJ1-6; 10 bases fit TRBD1. Germline trimming cut 5 bases from V and 9 bases from J; bases unmatched to any gene: 10. Germline V gene sequence: CDR1 LNHDA, CDR2 SQIVND (reference sequence). The CDR3 extends over 16 amino acids.

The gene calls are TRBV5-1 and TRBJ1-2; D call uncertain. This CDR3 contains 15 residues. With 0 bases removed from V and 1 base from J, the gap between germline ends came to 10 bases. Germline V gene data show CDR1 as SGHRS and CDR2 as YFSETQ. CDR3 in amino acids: CASSLGPGDNYGYTF. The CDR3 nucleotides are TGCGCCAGCAGCTTGGGCCCTGGTGATAACTATGGCTACACCTTC.

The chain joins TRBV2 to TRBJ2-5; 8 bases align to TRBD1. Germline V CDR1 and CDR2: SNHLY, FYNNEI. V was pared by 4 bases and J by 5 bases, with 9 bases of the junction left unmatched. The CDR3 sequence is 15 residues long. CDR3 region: CASSVVQGAGETQYF. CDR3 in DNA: TGTGCCAGCAGTGTAGTGCAGGGGGCGGGGGAGACCCAGTACTTC.

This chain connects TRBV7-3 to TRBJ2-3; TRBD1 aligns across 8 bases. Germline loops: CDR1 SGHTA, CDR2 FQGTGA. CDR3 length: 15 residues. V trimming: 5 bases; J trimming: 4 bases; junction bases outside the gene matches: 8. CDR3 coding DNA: TGTGCCAGCAGCCGTAAGGGACAGGTAGCAGATACGCAGTATTTT. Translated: CASSRKGQVADTQYF. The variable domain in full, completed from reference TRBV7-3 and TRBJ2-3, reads GAGVSQTPSNKVTEKGKYVELRCDPISGHTALYWYRQSLGQGPEFLIYFQGTGAADDSGLPNDRFFAVRPEGSVSTLKIQRTERGDSAVYLCASSRKGQVADTQYFGPGTRLTVL.